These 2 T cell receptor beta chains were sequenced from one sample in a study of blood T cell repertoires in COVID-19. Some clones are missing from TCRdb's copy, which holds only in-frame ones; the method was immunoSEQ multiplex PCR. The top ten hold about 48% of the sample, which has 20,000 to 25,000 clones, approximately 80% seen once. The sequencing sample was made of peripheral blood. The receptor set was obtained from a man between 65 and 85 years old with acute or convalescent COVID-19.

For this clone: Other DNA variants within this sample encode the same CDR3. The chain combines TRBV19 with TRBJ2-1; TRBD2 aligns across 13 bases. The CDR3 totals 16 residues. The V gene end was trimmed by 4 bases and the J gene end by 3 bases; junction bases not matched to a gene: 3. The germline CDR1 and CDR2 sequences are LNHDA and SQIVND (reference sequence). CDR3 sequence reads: CASSRRLAGGYNEQFF. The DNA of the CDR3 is TGTGCCAGTAGTAGACGACTAGCGGGGGGCTACAATGAGCAGTTCTTC.

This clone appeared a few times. This CDR3 reads CAWTPSGALNQPQHF. The CDR3 DNA sequence: TGTGCCTGGACCCCCTCAGGGGCTCTCAATCAGCCCCAGCATTTT. This rearrangement joins TRBV30 to TRBJ1-5; a weak D match, TRBD1 (6 bases). V was cut by 4 bases and J by 3 bases, with 16 bases left in between. This CDR3 spans 15 amino acids. Per germline, CDR1 GTSNPN and CDR2 SVGIG (reference sequence).